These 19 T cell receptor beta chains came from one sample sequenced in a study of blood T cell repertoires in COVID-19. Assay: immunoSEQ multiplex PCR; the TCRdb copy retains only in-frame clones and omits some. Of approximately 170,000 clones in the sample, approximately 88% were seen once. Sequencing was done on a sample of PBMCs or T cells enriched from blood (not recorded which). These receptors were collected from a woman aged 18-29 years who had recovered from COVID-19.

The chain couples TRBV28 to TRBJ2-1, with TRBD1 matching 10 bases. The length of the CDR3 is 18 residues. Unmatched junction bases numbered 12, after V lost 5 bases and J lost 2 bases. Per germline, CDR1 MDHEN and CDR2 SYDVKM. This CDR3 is CASSPVPGQGRTYNEQFF. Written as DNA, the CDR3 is TGTGCCAGCAGTCCCGTCCCGGGACAGGGGCGGACCTACAATGAGCAGTTCTTC.

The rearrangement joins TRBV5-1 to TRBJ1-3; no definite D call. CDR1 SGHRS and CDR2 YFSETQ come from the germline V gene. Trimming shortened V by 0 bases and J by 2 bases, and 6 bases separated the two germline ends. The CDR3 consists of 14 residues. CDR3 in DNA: TGCGCCAGCAGCTTGGGAGGTGCTGGAAACACCATATATTTT. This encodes CASSLGGAGNTIYF.

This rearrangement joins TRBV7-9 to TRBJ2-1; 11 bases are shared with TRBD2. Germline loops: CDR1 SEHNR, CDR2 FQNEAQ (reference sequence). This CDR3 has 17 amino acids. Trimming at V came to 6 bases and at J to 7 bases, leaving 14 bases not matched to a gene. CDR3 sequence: CASSLNPTSGSLNEQFF. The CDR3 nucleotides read TGTGCCAGCAGTTTGAACCCCACTAGCGGGAGTCTAAATGAGCAGTTCTTC.

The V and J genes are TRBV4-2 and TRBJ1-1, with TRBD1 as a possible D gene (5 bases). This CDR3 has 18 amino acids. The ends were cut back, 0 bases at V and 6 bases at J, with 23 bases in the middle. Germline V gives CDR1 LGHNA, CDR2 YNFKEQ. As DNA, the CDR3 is TGTGCCAGCAGCCAAGATCTACGCGGGGCGCGGGTCCCAGCTGAAGCTTTCTTT. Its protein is CASSQDLRGARVPAEAFF.

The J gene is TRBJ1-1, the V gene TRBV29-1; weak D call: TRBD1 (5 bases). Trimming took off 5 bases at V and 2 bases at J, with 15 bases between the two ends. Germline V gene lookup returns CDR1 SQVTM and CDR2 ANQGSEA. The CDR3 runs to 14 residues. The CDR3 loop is CSVCPTAQNTEAFF. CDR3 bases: TGCAGCGTTTGCCCGACAGCCCAAAACACTGAAGCTTTCTTT.

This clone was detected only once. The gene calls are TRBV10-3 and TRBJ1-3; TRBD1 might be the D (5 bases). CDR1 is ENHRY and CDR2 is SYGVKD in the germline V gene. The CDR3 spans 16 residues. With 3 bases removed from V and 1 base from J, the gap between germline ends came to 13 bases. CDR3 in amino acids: CAISDPTVLSGNTIYF. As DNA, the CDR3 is TGTGCCATCAGTGACCCGACAGTGCTATCTGGAAACACCATATATTTT.

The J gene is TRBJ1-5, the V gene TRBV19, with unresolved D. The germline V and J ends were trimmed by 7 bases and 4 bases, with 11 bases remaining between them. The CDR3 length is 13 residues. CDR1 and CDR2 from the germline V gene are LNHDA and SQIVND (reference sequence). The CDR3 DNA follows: TGTGCCAGTACCATTAGCGGAAATCAGCCCCAGCATTTT. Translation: CASTISGNQPQHF.

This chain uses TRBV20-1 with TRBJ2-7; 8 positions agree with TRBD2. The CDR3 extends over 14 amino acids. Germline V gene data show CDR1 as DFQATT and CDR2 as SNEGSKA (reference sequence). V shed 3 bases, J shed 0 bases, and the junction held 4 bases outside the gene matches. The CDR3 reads CSASASGSSYEQYF. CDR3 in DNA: TGCAGTGCTAGTGCGAGCGGGAGCTCCTACGAGCAGTACTTC.

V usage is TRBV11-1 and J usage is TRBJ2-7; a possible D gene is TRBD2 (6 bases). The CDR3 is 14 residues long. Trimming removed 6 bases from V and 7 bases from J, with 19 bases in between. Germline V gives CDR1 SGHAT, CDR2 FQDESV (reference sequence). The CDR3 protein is CASSSGPRGGEQYF. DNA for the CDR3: TGTGCCAGCAGTTCCGGGCCTAGGGGAGGAGAGCAGTACTTC. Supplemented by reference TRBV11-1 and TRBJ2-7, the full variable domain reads EAEVAQSPRYKITEKSQAVAFWCDPISGHATLYWYRQILGQGPELLVQFQDESVVDDSQLPKDRFSAERLKGVDSTLKIQPAELGDSAMYLCASSSGPRGGEQYFGPGTRLTVT.

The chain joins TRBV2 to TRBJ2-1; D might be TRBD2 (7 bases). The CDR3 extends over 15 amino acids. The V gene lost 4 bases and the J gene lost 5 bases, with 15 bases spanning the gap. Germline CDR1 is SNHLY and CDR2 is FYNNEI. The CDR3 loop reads CASSVVAGADNEQFF. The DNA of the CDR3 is TGTGCCAGCAGTGTTGTGGCGGGGGCAGACAATGAGCAGTTCTTC.

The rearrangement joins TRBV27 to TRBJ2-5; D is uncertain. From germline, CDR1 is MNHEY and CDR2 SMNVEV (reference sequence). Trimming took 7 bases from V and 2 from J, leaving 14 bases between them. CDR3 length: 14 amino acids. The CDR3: CASKRLSVQETQYF. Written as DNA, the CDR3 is TGTGCCAGCAAGAGACTCAGCGTGCAAGAGACCCAGTACTTC.

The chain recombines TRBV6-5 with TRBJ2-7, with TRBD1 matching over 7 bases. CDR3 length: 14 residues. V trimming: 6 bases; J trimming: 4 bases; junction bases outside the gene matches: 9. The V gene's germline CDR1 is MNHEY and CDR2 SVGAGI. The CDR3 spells CASRTQEGAYEQYF. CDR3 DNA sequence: TGTGCCAGCAGGACCCAAGAGGGGGCGTACGAGCAGTACTTC.

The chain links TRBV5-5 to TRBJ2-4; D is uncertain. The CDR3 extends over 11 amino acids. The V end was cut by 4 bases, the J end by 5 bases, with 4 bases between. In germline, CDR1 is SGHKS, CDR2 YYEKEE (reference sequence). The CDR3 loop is CASSLQNIQYF. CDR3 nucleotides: TGTGCCAGCAGCCTACAAAACATTCAGTACTTC.

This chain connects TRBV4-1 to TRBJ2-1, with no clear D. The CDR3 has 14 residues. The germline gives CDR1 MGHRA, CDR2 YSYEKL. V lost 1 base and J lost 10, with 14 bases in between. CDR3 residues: CASSQVGLALEQFF. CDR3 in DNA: TGCGCCAGCAGCCAAGTGGGCCTGGCCTTAGAGCAGTTCTTC.

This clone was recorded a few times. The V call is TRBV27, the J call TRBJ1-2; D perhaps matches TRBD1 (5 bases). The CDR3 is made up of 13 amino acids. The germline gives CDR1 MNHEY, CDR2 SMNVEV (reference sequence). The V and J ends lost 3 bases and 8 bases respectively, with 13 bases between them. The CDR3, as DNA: TGTGCCAGCAGTTTTTCTGGGGCAGGGGGCTACACCTTC. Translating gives CASSFSGAGGYTF.

The CDR3 here is CASSQDSTSGNRAFF. In nucleotides, the CDR3 is TGTGCCAGCAGCCAAGACAGTACCTCCGGGAATCGAGCTTTCTTT. The genes are TRBV3-1 (or the pseudogene TRBV3-2) and TRBJ1-1; D ambiguous. The V gene lost 0 bases and the J gene lost 10 bases, with 18 bases spanning the gap. This CDR3 has 15 residues. Germline V gene sequence: CDR1 LGHDT, CDR2 YNNKEL (reference sequence).

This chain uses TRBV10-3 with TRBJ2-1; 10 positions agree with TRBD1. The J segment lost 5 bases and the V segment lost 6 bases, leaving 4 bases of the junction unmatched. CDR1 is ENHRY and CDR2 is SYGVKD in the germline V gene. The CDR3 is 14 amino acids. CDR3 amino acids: CAIRRTGGDNEQFF. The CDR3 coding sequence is TGTGCCATCAGAAGGACAGGGGGAGACAATGAGCAGTTCTTC.

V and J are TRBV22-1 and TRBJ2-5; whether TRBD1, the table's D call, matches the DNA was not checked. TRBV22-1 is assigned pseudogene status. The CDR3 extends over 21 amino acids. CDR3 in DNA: TGTCCTGGGAGCGCCCACACTCTACGAAGGGGGCGGCTTGGAATGCAAGAGACCCAGTACTTC. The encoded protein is CPGSAHTLRRGRLGMQETQYF.

The CDR3: CASSLTRTGNIPYGYTF. As DNA, the CDR3 is TGTGCCAGCAGCTTGACGCGGACAGGGAATATTCCCTATGGCTACACCTTC. The V call is TRBV7-9, the J call TRBJ1-2; 8 bases agree with TRBD1. The CDR3 extends over 17 amino acids. The ends lost 3 bases at V and 4 bases at J; junction bases unmatched: 13. Germline CDR1 is SEHNR and CDR2 is FQNEAQ (reference sequence).